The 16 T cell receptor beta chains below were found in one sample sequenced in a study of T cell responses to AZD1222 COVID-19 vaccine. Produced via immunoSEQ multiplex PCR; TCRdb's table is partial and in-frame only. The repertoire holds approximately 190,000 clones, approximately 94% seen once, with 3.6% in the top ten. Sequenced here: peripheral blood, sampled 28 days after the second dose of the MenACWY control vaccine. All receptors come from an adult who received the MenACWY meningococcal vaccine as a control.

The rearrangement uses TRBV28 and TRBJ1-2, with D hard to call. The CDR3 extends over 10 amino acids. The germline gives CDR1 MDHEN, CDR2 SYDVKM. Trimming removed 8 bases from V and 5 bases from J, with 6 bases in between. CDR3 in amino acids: CASGSYGYTF. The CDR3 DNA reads TGTGCCAGCGGGTCTTATGGCTACACCTTC.

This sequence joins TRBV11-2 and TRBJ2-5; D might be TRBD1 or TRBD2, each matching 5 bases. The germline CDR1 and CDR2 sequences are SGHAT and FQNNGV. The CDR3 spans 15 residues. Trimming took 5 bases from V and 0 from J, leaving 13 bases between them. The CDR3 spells CASSLGEMYQETQYF. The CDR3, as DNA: TGTGCCAGCAGCCTAGGGGAGATGTACCAAGAGACCCAGTACTTC.

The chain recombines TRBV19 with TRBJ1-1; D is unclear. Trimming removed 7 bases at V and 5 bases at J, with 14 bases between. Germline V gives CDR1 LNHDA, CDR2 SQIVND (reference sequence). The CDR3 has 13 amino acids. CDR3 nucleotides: TGTGCCAGTACCCCATCACCGGGGACTGAAGCTTTCTTT. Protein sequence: CASTPSPGTEAFF.

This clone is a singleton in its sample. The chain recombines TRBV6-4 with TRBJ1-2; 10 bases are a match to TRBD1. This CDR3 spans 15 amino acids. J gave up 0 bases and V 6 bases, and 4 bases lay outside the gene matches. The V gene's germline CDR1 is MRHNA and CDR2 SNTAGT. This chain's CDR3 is CASSQGTGANYGYTF. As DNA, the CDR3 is TGTGCCAGCAGCCAAGGGACAGGGGCTAACTATGGCTACACCTTC.

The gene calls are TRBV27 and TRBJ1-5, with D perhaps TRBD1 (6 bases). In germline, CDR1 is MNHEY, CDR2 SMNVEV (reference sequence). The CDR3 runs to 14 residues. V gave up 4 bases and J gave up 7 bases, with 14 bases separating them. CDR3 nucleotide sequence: TGTGCCAGCAGTTCATGGGACAACCGCCAGCCCCAGCATTTT. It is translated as CASSSWDNRQPQHF.

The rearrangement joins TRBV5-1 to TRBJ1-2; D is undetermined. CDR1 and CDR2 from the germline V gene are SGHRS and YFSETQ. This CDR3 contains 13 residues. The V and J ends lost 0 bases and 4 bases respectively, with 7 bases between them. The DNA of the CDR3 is TGCGCCAGCAGCTTGGCAGGCTCCTATGGCTACACCTTC. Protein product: CASSLAGSYGYTF.

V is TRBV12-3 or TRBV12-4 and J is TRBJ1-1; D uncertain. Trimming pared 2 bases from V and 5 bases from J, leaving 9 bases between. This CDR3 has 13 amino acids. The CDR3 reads CASSLQGPTEAFF. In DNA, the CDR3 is TGTGCCAGCAGTTTACAAGGACCTACTGAAGCTTTCTTT.

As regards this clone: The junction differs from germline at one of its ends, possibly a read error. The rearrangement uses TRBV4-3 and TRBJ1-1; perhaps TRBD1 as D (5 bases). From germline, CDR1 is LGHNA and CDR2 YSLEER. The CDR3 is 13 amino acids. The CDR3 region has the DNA TGCACCAGCAGCCAAGAGGTCAGGACAGAAGCTTTCTTT. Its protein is CTSSQEVRTEAFF.

CDR3 in amino acids: CASSIIGGNTEAFF. The CDR3, as DNA: TGTGCCAGTAGTATAATTGGAGGAAACACTGAAGCTTTCTTT. The genes are TRBV19 and TRBJ1-1; D is uncertain. This CDR3 is 14 amino acids long. The V end was cut by 2 bases, the J end by 2 bases, with 9 bases between. Germline V gene sequence: CDR1 LNHDA, CDR2 SQIVND (reference sequence).

The CDR3 sequence is CASSQRTRWLGEQFF. As DNA, the CDR3 is TGCGCCAGCAGCCAAAGGACTAGATGGTTGGGTGAGCAGTTCTTC. The V gene is TRBV4-3, the J gene TRBJ2-1, with 7 bases lining up with TRBD2. Germline CDR1 is LGHNA and CDR2 is YSLEER. Trimming at V came to 2 bases and at J to 9 bases, leaving 10 bases not matched to a gene. There are 15 residues in the CDR3.

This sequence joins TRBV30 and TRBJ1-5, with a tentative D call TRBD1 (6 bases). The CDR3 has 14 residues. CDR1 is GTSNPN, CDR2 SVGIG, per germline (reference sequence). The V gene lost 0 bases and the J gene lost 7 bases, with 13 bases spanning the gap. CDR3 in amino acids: CAWSVGRDNQPQHF. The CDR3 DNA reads TGTGCCTGGAGTGTGGGCAGGGACAACCAGCCCCAGCATTTT.

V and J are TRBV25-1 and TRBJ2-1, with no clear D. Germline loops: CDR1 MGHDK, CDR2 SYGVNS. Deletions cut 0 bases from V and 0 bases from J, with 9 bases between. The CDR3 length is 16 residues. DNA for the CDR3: TGTGCCAGCAGTGAATATATTGGGGACTCCTACAATGAGCAGTTCTTC. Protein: CASSEYIGDSYNEQFF.

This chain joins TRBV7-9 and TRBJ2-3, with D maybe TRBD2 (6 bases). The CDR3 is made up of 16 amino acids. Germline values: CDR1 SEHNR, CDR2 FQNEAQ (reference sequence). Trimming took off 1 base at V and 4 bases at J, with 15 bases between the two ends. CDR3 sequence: CASSLDVASSADTQYF. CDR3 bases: TGTGCCAGCAGCTTAGATGTTGCATCTAGCGCAGATACGCAGTATTTT.

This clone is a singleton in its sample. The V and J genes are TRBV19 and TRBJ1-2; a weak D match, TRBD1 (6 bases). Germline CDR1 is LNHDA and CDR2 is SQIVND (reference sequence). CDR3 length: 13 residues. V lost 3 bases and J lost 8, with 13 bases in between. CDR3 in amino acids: CASSIDRRRGYTF. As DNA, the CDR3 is TGTGCCAGTAGTATCGACAGGAGGCGAGGCTACACCTTC. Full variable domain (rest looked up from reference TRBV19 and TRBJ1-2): DGGITQSPKYLFRKEGQNVTLSCEQNLNHDAMYWYRQDPGQGLRLIYYSQIVNDFQKGDIAEGYSVSREKKESFPLTVTSAQKNPTAFYLCASSIDRRRGYTFGSGTRLTVV.

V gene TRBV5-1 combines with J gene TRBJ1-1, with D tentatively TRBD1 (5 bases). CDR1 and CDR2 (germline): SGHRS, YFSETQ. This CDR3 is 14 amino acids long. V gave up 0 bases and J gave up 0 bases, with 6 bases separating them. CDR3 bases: TGCGCCAGCAGCTTGGGGGGCCTGAACACTGAAGCTTTCTTT. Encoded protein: CASSLGGLNTEAFF.

In nucleotides, the CDR3 is TGTGCCAGCAGCCGAACAGGGGGTTGGGACACCGGGGAGCTGTTTTTT. Its protein is CASSRTGGWDTGELFF. The chain carries TRBV3-1 (or the pseudogene TRBV3-2) and TRBJ2-2, with 8 bases aligning to TRBD1. The trim removed 4 bases at V and 3 bases at J, leaving 7 bases unmatched. The germline V gene has CDR1 LGHDT and CDR2 YNNKEL (reference sequence). CDR3 length: 16 residues.